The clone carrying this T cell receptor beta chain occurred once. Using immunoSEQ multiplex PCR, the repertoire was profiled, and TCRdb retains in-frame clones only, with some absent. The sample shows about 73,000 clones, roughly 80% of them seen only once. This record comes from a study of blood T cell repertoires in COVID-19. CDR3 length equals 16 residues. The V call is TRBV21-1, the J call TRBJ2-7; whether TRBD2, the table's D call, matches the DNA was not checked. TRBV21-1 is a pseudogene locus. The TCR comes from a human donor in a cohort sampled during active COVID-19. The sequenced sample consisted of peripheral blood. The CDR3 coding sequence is TGTGCCAGCAGCTCCCGCGGGGTCGGGAGACCCTACGAGCAGTACTTC. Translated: CASSSRGVGRPYEQYF.